This T cell receptor beta chain is drawn from a study of PD-1 blockade in classical Hodgkin lymphoma. Turning to this clone: Its matching antigen is unknown.

The study's findings and limits: Exclusion was the outcome for patients who began nivolumab under 1 year after ASCT.

Time point described: cycle 4 day 1 (C4D1), after more than five weeks of nivolumab. Each patient experienced a relapse that followed autologous stem cell transplantation, and brentuximab vedotin exposure varied. It was by magnetic negative selection that CD4+ T cells were purified from thawed PBMCs. The CDR3 covers 16 residues. Germline CDR1 and CDR2: MRHNA and SNTAGT. Trimming removed 1 base from V and 0 bases from J, with 10 bases in between. Using immunoSEQ multiplex PCR, the repertoire was profiled, and TCRdb retains in-frame clones only, with some absent. Found here are under 20,000 clones, around 80% of them singletons; the top ten hold about 2.2%.

J is TRBJ1-3 and V is TRBV6-4; D call uncertain. This clonotype was obtained from a human donor with classical Hodgkin lymphoma. Sequencing used CD4+ T cells from blood, obtained before the fourth cycle of nivolumab. This CDR3 is CASSDWGKSSGNTIYF. CDR3 nucleotide sequence: TGTGCCAGCAGTGACTGGGGAAAAAGCTCTGGAAACACCATATATTTT.